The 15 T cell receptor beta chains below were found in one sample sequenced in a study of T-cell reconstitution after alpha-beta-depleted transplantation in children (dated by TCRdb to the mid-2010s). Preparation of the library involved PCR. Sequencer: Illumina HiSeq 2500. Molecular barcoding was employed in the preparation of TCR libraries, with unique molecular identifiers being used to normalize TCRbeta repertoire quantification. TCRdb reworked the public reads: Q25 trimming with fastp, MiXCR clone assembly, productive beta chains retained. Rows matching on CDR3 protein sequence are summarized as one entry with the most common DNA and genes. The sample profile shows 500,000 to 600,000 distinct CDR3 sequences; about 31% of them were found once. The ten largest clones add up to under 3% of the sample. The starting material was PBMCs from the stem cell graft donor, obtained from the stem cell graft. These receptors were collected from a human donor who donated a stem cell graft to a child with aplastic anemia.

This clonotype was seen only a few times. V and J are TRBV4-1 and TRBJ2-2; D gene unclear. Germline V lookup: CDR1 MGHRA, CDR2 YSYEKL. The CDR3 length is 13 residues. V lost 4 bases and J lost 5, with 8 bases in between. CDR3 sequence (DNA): TGCGCCAGCAGCCCTGGGCTTACCGGGGAGCTGTTTTTT. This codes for CASSPGLTGELFF.

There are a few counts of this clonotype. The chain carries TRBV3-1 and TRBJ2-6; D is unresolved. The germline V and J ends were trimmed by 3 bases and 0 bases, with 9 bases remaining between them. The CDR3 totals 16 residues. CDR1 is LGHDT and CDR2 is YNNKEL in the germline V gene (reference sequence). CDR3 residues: CASSQALGSGANVLTF. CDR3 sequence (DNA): TGTGCCAGCAGCCAGGCATTGGGCTCTGGGGCCAACGTCCTGACTTTC.

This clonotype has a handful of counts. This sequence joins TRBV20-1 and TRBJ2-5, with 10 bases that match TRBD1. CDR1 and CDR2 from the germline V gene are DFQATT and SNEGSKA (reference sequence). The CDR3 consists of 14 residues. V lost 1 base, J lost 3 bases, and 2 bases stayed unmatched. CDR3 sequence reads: CSARAGTGEETQYF. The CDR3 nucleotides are TGCAGTGCTAGAGCTGGGACAGGGGAAGAGACCCAGTACTTC.

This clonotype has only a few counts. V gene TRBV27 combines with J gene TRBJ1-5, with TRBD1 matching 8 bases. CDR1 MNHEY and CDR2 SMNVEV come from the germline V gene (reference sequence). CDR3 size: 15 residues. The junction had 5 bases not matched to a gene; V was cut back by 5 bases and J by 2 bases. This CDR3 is CASSQGQGGNQPQHF. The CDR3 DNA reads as TGTGCCAGCAGTCAAGGACAGGGAGGCAATCAGCCCCAGCATTTT.

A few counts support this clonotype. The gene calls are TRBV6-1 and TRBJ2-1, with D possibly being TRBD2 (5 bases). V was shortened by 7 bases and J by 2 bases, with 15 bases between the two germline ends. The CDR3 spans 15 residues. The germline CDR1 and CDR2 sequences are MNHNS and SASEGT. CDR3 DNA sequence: TGTGCCAGCAACCCCGGGATCTCCGCCTACAATGAGCAGTTCTTC. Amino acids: CASNPGISAYNEQFF.

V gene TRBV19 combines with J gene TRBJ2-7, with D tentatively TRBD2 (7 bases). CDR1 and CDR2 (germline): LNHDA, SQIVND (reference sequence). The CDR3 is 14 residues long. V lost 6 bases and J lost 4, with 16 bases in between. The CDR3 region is CASSRGAPGYEQYV. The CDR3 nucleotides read TGTGCCAGTAGCCGGGGGGCCCCCGGTTACGAGCAGTACGTC.

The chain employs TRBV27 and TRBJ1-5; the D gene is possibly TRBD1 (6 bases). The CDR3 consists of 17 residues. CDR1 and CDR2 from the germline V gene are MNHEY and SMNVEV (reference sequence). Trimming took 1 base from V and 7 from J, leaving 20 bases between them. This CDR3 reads CASSLLPLAQGGQPQHF. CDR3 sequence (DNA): TGTGCCAGCAGTTTATTGCCGCTCGCACAGGGAGGACAGCCCCAGCATTTT.

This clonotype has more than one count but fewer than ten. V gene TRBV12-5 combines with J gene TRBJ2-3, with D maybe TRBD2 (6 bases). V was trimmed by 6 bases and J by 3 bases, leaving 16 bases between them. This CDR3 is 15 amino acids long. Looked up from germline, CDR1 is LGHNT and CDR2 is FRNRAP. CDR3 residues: CASGSSGGGTDTQYF. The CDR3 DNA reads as TGTGCTAGTGGGTCCTCTGGGGGAGGAACAGATACGCAGTATTTT.

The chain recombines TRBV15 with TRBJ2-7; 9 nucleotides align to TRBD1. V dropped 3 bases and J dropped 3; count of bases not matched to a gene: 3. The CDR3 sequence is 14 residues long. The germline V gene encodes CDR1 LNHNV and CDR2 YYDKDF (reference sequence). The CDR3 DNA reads TGTGCCACCAGCAGTGACAGGGGGGTCTACGAGCAGTACGTC. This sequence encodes CATSSDRGVYEQYV.

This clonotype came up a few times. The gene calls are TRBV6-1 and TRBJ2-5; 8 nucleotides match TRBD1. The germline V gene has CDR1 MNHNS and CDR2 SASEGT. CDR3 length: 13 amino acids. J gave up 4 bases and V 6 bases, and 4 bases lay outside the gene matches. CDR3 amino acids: CASRRDRLETQYF. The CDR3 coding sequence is TGTGCCAGCAGGCGGGACAGGTTAGAGACCCAGTACTTC.

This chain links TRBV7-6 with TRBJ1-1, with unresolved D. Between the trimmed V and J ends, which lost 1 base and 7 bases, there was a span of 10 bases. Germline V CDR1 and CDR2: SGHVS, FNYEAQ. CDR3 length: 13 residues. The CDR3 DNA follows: TGTGCCAGCAGCTTAGAAAGAGCGAATGAAGCTTTCTTT. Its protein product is CASSLERANEAFF.

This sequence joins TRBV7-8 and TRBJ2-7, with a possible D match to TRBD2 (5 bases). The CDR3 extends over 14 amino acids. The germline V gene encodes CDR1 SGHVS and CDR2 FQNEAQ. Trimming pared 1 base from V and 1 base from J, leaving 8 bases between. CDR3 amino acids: CASSLGRASYEQYF. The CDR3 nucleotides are TGTGCCAGCAGCTTAGGGCGGGCTTCCTACGAGCAGTACTTC. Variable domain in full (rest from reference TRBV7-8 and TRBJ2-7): GAGVSQSPRYKVAKRGQDVALRCDPISGHVSLFWYQQALGQGPEFLTYFQNEAQLDKSGLPSDRFFAERPEGSVSTLKIQRTQQEDSAVYLCASSLGRASYEQYFGPGTRLTVT.

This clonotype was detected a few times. The CDR3: CSARKPSSGSTDTQYF. DNA for the CDR3: TGCAGTGCTAGAAAGCCGAGCAGCGGGAGCACAGATACGCAGTATTTT. V is TRBV20-1 and J is TRBJ2-3; maybe TRBD2 (6 bases). Germline V gene lookup returns CDR1 DFQATT and CDR2 SNEGSKA (reference sequence). The CDR3 is 16 residues long. V gave up 2 bases and J gave up 0 bases, with 15 bases separating them.

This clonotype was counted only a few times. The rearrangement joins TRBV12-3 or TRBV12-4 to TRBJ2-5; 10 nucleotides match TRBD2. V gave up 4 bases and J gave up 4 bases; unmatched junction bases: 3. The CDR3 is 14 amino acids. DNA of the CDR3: TGTGCCAGCAGTTCCGTAGCGGGAGGAGAGACCCAGTACTTC. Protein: CASSSVAGGETQYF.

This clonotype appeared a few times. The CDR3, as DNA: TGTGCCAGCAGCATCCCTTCCCAGGGAGGTGAAGAGACCCAGTACTTC. Translation gives CASSIPSQGGEETQYF. The gene calls are TRBV5-6 and TRBJ2-5; D is perhaps TRBD2 (6 bases). The CDR3 covers 16 residues. The germline gives CDR1 SGHDT, CDR2 YYEEEE. Trimming pared 4 bases from V and 3 bases from J, leaving 19 bases between.